Given below is one T cell receptor beta chain in context. Its specificity is unknown. The method was immunoSEQ multiplex PCR; TCRdb's version includes in-frame clones alone and lacks a portion of them. Counted here are around 300,000 clones, roughly 86% occurring once; the ten biggest clones make up 0.9% to 1%. The sample originates from a study of cytomegalovirus exposure and HLA in healthy donors. Separate from the approximately 670-subject first cohort, the roughly 120-subject validation cohort was the one that the donors belonged to. Study-wide results and caveats: Cytomegalovirus-associated TCR beta chains were listed, numbering some 150.

The TCR was taken from a young man in good health and CMV-seronegative. The sample comprised PBMCs.

The CDR3 region is CASSYRLAGVQETQYF. The CDR3 DNA reads TGTGCCAGCAGCTATCGACTAGCGGGGGTCCAAGAGACCCAGTACTTC. This sequence joins TRBV7-2 and TRBJ2-5; 12 nucleotides agree with TRBD2. J was trimmed by 1 base and V by 4 bases; bases with no gene match: 4. There are 16 residues in the CDR3. Germline V gene data show CDR1 as SGHTA and CDR2 as FQGNSA.